These 11 T cell receptor beta chains were sequenced from one sample in a study of blood T cells in healthy people across ages. Then a second PCR, running roughly 6 to 11 cycles, was carried out with a sample-barcoded 5' primer and a J-beta primer mix. TCRdb reprocessed the 5' RACE reads with MiXCR, giving one entry per CDR3 protein. The sample has 600,000 or so distinct CDR3 sequences; approximately 21% are singletons. The sample consisted of blood. These receptors originate from a man between 65 and 79 years old in good health.

The chain carries TRBV24-1 and TRBJ2-1, with 7 positions matching TRBD1. The germline CDR1 and CDR2 sequences are KGHDR and SFDVKD. Trimming cost V 4 bases and J 0 bases; bases outside gene matches: 5. The CDR3 sequence is 16 residues long. CDR3 sequence: CATSERGGSSYNEQFF. Here the CDR3 DNA reads TGTGCCACCAGTGAACGAGGGGGCAGCTCCTACAATGAGCAGTTCTTC.

Turning to this clonotype: The junction departs from germline at one end; a sequencing error may be responsible. J is TRBJ2-7 and V is TRBV7-7; the D gene is possibly TRBD2 (6 bases). Germline values: CDR1 SSHAT, CDR2 FNYEAQ (reference sequence). This CDR3 is 16 amino acids long. CDR3 residues: CASSLGGREVTYEQYF. The CDR3 nucleotides read TGTGCTAGCAGCTTAGGTGGCAGGGAGGTAACCTACGAGCAGTACTTC.

This chain links TRBV20-1 with TRBJ2-3; D remains ambiguous. Germline lookup yields CDR1 DFQATT and CDR2 SNEGSKA (reference sequence). The CDR3 extends over 14 amino acids. V was cut by 5 bases and J by 3 bases, with 15 bases left in between. This CDR3 is CSAHASAATDTQYF. The CDR3 nucleotides are TGCAGTGCTCACGCCTCGGCAGCGACAGATACGCAGTATTTT.

The chain has TRBV7-3 and TRBJ2-1; TRBD2 aligns across 12 bases. V was pared by 4 bases and J by 5 bases, with 3 bases of the junction left unmatched. CDR1 and CDR2 from the germline V gene are SGHTA and FQGTGA. The CDR3 is made up of 15 amino acids. The CDR3 is CASSSSGGEHNEQFF. The CDR3, as DNA: TGTGCCAGCAGCTCTAGCGGGGGGGAGCACAATGAGCAGTTCTTC. The whole variable domain, filled in from reference TRBV7-3 and TRBJ2-1, reads GAGVSQTPSNKVTEKGKYVELRCDPISGHTALYWYRQSLGQGPEFLIYFQGTGAADDSGLPNDRFFAVRPEGSVSTLKIQRTERGDSAVYLCASSSSGGEHNEQFFGPGTRLTVL.

In its sample, this clonotype was seen a few times. The chain recombines TRBV5-1 with TRBJ2-1, with D maybe TRBD2 (6 bases). Trimming took 7 bases from V and 7 from J, leaving 21 bases between them. Germline lookup yields CDR1 SGHRS and CDR2 YFSETQ. The CDR3 sequence is 15 residues long. The CDR3 sequence: CASSRNDGRTNEQFF. CDR3 DNA sequence: TGCGCCAGCTCGCGAAACGACGGGAGAACAAATGAGCAGTTCTTC.

The chain carries TRBV6-2 or TRBV6-3 and TRBJ2-7; a weak D match, TRBD2 (5 bases). The CDR3 contains 15 residues. The germline gives CDR1 MNHEY, CDR2 SVGEGT. Trimming left V 6 bases short and J 3 bases short, with 18 bases between. The CDR3 sequence is CASRPTEGFSYEQYF. CDR3 sequence (DNA): TGTGCCAGCAGGCCTACTGAGGGATTTAGCTACGAGCAGTACTTC.

This sequence joins TRBV10-3 and TRBJ2-1; TRBD2 matches 14 bases. This CDR3 has 15 residues. Germline lookup yields CDR1 ENHRY and CDR2 SYGVKD. The V segment lost 2 bases and the J segment 9 bases; nucleotides outside the gene matches: 3. In DNA form, the CDR3 reads TGTGCCATCAGTGAGGGGACTAGCGGGAGAGGTGAGCAGTTCTTC. Its translation is CAISEGTSGRGEQFF.

This chain connects TRBV7-2 to TRBJ1-6; D call uncertain. Germline V gives CDR1 SGHTA, CDR2 FQGNSA. The CDR3 is 12 amino acids. V dropped 5 bases and J dropped 11 bases, with 10 bases sitting between them. CDR3 coding DNA: TGTGCCAGCAGCCTCAACCGGCCACCCCTCCACTTT. Amino acid sequence: CASSLNRPPLHF. Supplemented by reference TRBV7-2 and TRBJ1-6, the full variable domain reads GAGVSQSPSNKVTEKGKDVELRCDPISGHTALYWYRQSLGQGLEFLIYFQGNSAPDKSGLPSDRFSAERTGGSVSTLTIQRTQQEDSAVYLCASSLNRPPLHFGNGTRLTVT.

The rearrangement joins TRBV5-4 to TRBJ2-5; D unresolved. The length of the CDR3 is 12 residues. Germline V CDR1 and CDR2: SGHNT, YYREEE (reference sequence). Deletions cut 4 bases from V and 4 bases from J, with 8 bases between. CDR3 loop: CASSPAPETQYF. CDR3 DNA: TGTGCCAGCAGCCCGGCCCCAGAGACCCAGTACTTC. Drawing the rest from reference TRBV5-4 and TRBJ2-5, the complete variable domain is ETGVTQSPTHLIKTRGQQVTLRCSSQSGHNTVSWYQQALGQGPQFIFQYYREEENGRGNFPPRFSGLQFPNYSSELNVNALELDDSALYLCASSPAPETQYFGPGTRLLVL.

As to this clonotype: One end of the junction varies from germline; a read error may be responsible. The chain joins TRBV18 to TRBJ2-2; a possible D gene is TRBD1 (5 bases). The CDR3 runs 16 residues. The germline gives CDR1 KGHSH, CDR2 LQKENI. The CDR3 region has the DNA TGTGCCAGCCCACCACTTTCAGGGTTGAACACCGGGGAGCTGTTTTTT. Its protein is CASPPLSGLNTGELFF. Together with reference TRBV18 and TRBJ2-2, the CDR3 gives the full variable domain: NAGVMQNPRHLVRRRGQEARLRCSPMKGHSHVYWYRQLPEEGLKFMVYLQKENIIDESGMPKERFSAEFPKEGPSILRIQQVVRGDSAAYFCASPPLSGLNTGELFFGEGSRLTVL.

This chain links TRBV5-1 with TRBJ2-1; 8 bases agree with TRBD1. The CDR3 runs to 16 residues. Germline assignment: CDR1 SGHRS and CDR2 YFSETQ. V dropped 6 bases and J dropped 2; count of bases not matched to a gene: 10. In nucleotides, the CDR3 is TGCGCCAGCACCTTCACCGGGACAGGAGCCTACAATGAGCAGTTCTTC. It yields the protein CASTFTGTGAYNEQFF.